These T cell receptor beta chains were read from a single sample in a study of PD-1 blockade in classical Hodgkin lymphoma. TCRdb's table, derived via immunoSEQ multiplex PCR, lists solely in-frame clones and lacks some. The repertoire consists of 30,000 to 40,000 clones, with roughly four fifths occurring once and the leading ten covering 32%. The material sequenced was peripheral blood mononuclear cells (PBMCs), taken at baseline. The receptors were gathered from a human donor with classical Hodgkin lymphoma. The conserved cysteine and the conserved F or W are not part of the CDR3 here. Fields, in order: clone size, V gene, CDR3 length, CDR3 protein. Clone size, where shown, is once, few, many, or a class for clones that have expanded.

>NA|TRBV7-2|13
ASSSSGGVNTEAF
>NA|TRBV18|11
ASSTDRDYGYT
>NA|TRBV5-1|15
ASSIPLFGGLRNEQF
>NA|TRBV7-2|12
ASSPGEITDTQY
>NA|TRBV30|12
AWSPLRANEKLF
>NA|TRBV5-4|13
ASRPDRGGIYGYT
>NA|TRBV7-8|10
ASSRIFEEQY
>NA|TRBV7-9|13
ASSLVDRGHYGYT
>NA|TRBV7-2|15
ASSLRSARGGANTIY
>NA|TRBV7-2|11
ASSLRRNTEAF
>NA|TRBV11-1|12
ASSPNSDGYEQY
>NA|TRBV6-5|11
ASRGPFNTEAF
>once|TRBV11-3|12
ASSSTGSGTEAF
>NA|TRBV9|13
ASSPGTPADTEAF
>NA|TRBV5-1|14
ASSLGASGGTDTQY
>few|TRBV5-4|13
ASSWDRDHQETQY
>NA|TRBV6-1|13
ASSEPGRGNTEAF
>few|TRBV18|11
ASSLGQNTEAF
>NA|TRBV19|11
ASSIGQFYGYT
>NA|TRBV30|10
AWSTGSYEQY
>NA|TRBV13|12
ASSTGTGSYEQY
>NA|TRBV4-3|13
ASSHLVDSNTEAF
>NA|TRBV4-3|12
ASSQERVSYEQY
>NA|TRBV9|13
ASSLRTAPNTEAF
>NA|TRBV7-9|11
ASSLASNQPQH
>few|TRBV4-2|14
ASSQVGRGMNTEAF
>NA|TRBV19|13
ASSIPGGAYNEQF